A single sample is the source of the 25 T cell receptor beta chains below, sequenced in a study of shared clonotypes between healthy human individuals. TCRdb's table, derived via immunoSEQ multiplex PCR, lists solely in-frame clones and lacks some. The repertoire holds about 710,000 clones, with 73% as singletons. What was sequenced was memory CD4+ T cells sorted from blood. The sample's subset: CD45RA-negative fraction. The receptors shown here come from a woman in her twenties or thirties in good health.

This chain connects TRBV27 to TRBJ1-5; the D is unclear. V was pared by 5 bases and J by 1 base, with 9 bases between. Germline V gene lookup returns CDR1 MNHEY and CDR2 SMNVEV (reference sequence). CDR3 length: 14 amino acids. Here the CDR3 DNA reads TGTGCCAGCAGTGCGTCAGCGAGCAATCAGCCCCAGCATTTT. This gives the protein CASSASASNQPQHF.

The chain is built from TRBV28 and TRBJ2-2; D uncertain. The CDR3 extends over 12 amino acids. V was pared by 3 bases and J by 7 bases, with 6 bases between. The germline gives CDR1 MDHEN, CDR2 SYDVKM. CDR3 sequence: CASSFVDGELFF. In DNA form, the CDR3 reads TGTGCCAGCAGTTTTGTGGACGGGGAGCTGTTTTTT. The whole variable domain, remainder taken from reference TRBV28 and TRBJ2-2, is DVKVTQSSRYLVKRTGEKVFLECVQDMDHENMFWYRQDPGLGLRLIYFSYDVKMKEKGDIPEGYSVSREKKERFSLILESASTNQTSMYLCASSFVDGELFFGEGSRLTVL.

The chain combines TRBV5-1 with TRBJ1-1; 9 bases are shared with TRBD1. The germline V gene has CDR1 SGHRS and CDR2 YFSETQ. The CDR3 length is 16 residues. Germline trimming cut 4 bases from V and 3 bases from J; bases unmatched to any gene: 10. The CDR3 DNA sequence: TGCGCCAGCAGCCCGCTAATACAGGGGGCGGACACTGAAGCTTTCTTT. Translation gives CASSPLIQGADTEAFF.

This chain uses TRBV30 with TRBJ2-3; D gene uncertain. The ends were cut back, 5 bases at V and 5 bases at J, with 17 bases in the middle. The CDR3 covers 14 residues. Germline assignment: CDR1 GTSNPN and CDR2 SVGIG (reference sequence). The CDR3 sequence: CAWALAASEDTQYF. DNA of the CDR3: TGTGCCTGGGCATTAGCCGCTTCAGAAGATACGCAGTATTTT.

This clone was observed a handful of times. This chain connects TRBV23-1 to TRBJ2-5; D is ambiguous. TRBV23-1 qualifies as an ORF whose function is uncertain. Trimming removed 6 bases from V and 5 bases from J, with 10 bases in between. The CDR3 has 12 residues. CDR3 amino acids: CASSGPWETQYF. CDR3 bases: TGCGCCAGCAGCGGTCCGTGGGAGACCCAGTACTTC.

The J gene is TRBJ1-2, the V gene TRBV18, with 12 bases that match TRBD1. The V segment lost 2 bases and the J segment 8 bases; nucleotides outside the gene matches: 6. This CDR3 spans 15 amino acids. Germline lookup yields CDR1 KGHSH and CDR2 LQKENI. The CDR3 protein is CASSPAGQGAKGYTF. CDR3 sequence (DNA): TGTGCCAGCTCACCAGCGGGACAGGGGGCGAAAGGCTACACCTTC.

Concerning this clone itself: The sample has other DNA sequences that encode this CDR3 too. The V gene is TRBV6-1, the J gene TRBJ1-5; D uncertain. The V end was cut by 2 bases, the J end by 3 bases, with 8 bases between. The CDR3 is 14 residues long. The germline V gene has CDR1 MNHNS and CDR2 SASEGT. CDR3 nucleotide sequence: TGTGCCAGCAGTGAATCCTGGGACAATCAGCCCCAGCATTTT. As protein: CASSESWDNQPQHF.

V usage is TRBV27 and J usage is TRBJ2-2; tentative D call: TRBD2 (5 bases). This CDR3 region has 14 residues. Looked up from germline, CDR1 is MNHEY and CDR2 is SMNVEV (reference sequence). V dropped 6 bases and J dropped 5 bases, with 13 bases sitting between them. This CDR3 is CASRPGVDTGELFF. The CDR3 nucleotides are TGTGCCAGCAGGCCCGGGGTGGATACCGGGGAGCTGTTTTTT.

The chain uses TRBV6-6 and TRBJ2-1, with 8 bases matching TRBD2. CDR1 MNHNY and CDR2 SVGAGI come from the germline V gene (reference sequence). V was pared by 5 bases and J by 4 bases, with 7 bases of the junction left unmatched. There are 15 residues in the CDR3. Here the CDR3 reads CASSDVTSVYNEQFF. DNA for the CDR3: TGTGCCAGCAGTGACGTGACTAGCGTTTACAATGAGCAGTTCTTC.

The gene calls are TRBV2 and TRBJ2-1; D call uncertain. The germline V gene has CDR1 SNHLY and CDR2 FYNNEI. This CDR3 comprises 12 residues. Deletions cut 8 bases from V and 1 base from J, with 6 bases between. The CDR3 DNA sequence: TGTGCCAGCGCTAGTTCCTACAATGAGCAGTTCTTC. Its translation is CASASSYNEQFF. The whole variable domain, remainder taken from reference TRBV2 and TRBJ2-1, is EPEVTQTPSHQVTQMGQEVILRCVPISNHLYFYWYRQILGQKVEFLVSFYNNEISEKSEIFDDQFSVERPDGSNFTLKIRSTKLEDSAMYFCASASSYNEQFFGPGTRLTVL.

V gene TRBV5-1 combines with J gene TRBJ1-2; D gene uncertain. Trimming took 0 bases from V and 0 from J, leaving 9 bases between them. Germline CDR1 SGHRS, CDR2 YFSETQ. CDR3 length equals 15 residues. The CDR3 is CASSLGGPSNYGYTF. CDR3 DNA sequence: TGCGCCAGCAGCTTGGGAGGGCCATCTAACTATGGCTACACCTTC.

The CDR3 DNA reads TGTGCCAGCAGCCCAACCGGGGGCGCTTACTCTGGAAACACCATATATTTT. This encodes CASSPTGGAYSGNTIYF. This chain connects TRBV7-2 to TRBJ1-3; possible D gene TRBD1, 6 bases. Germline V gives CDR1 SGHTA, CDR2 FQGNSA. The CDR3 is 17 residues long. V gave up 5 bases and J gave up 0 bases, with 17 bases separating them.

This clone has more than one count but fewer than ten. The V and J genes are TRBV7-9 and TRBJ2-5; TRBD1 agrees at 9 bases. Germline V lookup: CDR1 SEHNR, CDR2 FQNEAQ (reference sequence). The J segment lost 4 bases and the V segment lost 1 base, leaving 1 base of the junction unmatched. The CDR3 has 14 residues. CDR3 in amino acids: CASSLGTGVETQYF. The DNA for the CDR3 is TGTGCCAGCAGCTTAGGGACAGGGGTAGAGACCCAGTACTTC.

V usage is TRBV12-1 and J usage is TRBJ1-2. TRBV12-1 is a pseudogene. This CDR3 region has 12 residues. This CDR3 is CASLPGDYGYTF. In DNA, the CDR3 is TGTGCCAGCCTCCCGGGAGACTATGGCTACACCTTC.

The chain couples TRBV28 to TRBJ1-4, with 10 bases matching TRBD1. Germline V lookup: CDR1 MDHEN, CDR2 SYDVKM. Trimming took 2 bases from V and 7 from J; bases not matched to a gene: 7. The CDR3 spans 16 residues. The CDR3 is CASSLGLGQGFEKLFF. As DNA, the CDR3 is TGTGCCAGCAGTTTAGGTCTGGGACAGGGGTTTGAAAAACTGTTTTTT.

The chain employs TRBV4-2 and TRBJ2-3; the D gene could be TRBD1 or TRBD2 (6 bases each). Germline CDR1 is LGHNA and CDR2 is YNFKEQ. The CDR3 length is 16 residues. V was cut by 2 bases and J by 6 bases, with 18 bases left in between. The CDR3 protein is CASSQTYREDSDTQYF. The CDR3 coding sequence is TGTGCCAGCAGCCAAACATACAGGGAGGACTCGGATACGCAGTATTTT.

The CDR3 sequence: CASSPPGGGSTDTQYF. CDR3 DNA sequence: TGCGCCAGCAGCCCTCCCGGTGGCGGGAGTACAGATACGCAGTATTTT. The V and J genes are TRBV5-1 and TRBJ2-3; 7 bases agree with TRBD2. The CDR3 extends over 16 amino acids. Germline CDR1 and CDR2: SGHRS and YFSETQ. The junction had 11 bases not matched to a gene; V was cut back by 4 bases and J by 3 bases.

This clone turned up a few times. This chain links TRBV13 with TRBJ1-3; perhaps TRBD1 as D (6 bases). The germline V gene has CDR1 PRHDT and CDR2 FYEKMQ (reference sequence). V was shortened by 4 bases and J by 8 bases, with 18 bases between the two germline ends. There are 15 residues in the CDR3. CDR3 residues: CASSSRGGAGYTIYF. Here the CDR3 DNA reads TGTGCCAGCAGCTCGAGGGGGGGCGCAGGTTACACCATATATTTT.

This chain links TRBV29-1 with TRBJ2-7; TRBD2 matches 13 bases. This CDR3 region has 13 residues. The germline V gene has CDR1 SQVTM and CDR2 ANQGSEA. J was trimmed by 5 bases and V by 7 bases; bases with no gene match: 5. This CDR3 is CSGRLAGGDEQYF. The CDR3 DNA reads TGCAGCGGACGACTAGCGGGAGGTGACGAGCAGTACTTC.

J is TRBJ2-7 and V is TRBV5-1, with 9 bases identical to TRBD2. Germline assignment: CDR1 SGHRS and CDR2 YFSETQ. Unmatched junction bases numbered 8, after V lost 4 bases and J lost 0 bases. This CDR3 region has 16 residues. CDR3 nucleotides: TGCGCCAGCAGCCCGCGGGGGGGCACGGTCTCCTACGAGCAGTACTTC. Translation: CASSPRGGTVSYEQYF.

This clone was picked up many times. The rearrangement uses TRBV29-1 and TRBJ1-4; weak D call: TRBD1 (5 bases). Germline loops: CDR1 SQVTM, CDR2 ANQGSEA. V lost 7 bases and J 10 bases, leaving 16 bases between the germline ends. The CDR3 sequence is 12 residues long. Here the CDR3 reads CSGGDVEVKLFF. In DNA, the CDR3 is TGCAGCGGAGGGGATGTCGAGGTAAAACTGTTTTTT. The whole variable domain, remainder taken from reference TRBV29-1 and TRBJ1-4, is SAVISQKPSRDICQRGTSLTIQCQVDSQVTMMFWYRQQPGQSLTLIATANQGSEATYESGFVIDKFPISRPNLTFSTLTVSNMSPEDSSIYLCSGGDVEVKLFFGSGTQLSVL.

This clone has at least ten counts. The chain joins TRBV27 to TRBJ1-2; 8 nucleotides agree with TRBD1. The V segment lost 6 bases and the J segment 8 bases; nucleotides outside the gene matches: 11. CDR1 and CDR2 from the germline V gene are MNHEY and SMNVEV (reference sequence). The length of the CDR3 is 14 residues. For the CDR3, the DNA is TGTGCCAGCAGCCGACGGCCGGACAGGGACGGCTACACCTTC. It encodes CASSRRPDRDGYTF.

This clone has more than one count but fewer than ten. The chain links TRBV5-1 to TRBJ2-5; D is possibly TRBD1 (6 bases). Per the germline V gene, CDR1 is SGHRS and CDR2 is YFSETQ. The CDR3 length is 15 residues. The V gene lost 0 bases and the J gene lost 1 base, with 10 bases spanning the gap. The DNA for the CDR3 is TGCGCCAGCAGCTTGGCCGACAGGACCCAAGAGACCCAGTACTTC. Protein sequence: CASSLADRTQETQYF.

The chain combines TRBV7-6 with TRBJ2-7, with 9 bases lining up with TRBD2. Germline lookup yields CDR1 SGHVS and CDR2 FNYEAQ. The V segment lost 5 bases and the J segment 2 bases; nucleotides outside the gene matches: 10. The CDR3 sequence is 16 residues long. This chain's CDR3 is CASSPGGTSPPYEQYF. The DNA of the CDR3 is TGTGCCAGCAGCCCAGGGGGGACTAGCCCACCCTACGAGCAGTACTTC.

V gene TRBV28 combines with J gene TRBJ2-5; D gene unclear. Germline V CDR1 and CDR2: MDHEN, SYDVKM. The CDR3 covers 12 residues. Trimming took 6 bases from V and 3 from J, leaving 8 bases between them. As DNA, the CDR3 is TGTGCCAGCAGCCACCTAAAAGAGACCCAGTACTTC. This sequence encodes CASSHLKETQYF.